The clone carrying this T cell receptor beta chain was observed a handful of times. The data derive from a study of beta chain features in type 1 diabetes. Of the isolated RNA, all was reverse transcribed, and so the sequenced material was expressed TCRB transcripts. The table came from immunoSEQ multiplex PCR; TCRdb's copy has only in-frame clones and leaves some out. The table includes approximately 340,000 clones, about 15% detected once. V lost 7 bases to trimming and J lost 2 bases, with 9 bases between them. Germline lookup yields CDR1 MDHEN and CDR2 SYDVKM. The CDR3 extends over 12 amino acids.

The origin of this receptor is a young woman in good health. This chain uses TRBV28 with TRBJ2-7, with no clear D. The sequenced material came from naive CD4+ T cells from blood. The chain's CDR3 is CASIGGTYEQYF. CDR3 sequence (DNA): TGTGCCAGCATTGGCGGTACCTACGAGCAGTACTTC.